Following are 24 T cell receptor beta chains from one sample sequenced in a study of long-term antiretroviral therapy in people with HIV. The immunoSEQ assay was v3.0, run at survey level. Measured with immunoSEQ multiplex PCR; TCRdb has only the in-frame clones, and not every one. The table has roughly 29,000 clones, 90% to 95% seen once. The sequenced sample was unsorted PBMCs, obtained 6 to 6.5 years after starting antiretroviral therapy. These receptors came from a young man with HIV.

The chain combines TRBV2 with TRBJ2-5; D is perhaps TRBD1 (6 bases). Trimming took 8 bases from V and 7 from J, leaving 14 bases between them. The CDR3 runs to 12 residues. Germline-derived CDR1 and CDR2 are SNHLY and FYNNEI. The chain's CDR3 is CASQDSLRTQYF. In nucleotides, the CDR3 is TGTGCCAGCCAGGACAGCCTTCGGACCCAGTACTTC.

The J gene is TRBJ2-7, the V gene TRBV7-8, with 14 bases that match TRBD2. The CDR3 runs 17 residues. Germline-derived CDR1 and CDR2 are SGHVS and FQNEAQ. V shed 3 bases and J 3 bases; nucleotides not matched to a gene: 7. The CDR3 protein is CASSFPTGLAGGYEQYF. The CDR3 DNA reads TGTGCCAGCAGCTTCCCCACCGGACTAGCGGGGGGCTACGAGCAGTACTTC.

In its sample, this clone was seen once. The rearrangement links TRBV27 to TRBJ2-7; 9 nucleotides line up with TRBD1. Germline V gene data show CDR1 as MNHEY and CDR2 as SMNVEV (reference sequence). V was clipped by 3 bases and J by 12 bases; unmatched bases: 9. The CDR3 loop spans 13 amino acids. The CDR3 loop reads CASSLLGTGFPYF. CDR3 nucleotide sequence: TGTGCCAGCAGTTTGTTAGGGACAGGGTTTCCGTACTTC.

The chain is built from TRBV28 and TRBJ2-7, with D unresolved. V lost 3 bases and J lost 2, with 11 bases in between. The CDR3 is 14 amino acids. Germline assignment: CDR1 MDHEN and CDR2 SYDVKM. CDR3 DNA sequence: TGTGCCAGCAGTTTCTCCGGCAGCACCTACGAGCAGTACTTC. Protein: CASSFSGSTYEQYF.

The CDR3 sequence is CASSLVDTGELFF. CDR3 nucleotides: TGTGCCAGCAGCTTAGTAGACACCGGGGAGCTGTTTTTT. The V and J genes are TRBV13 and TRBJ2-2; D is ambiguous. The CDR3 has 13 amino acids. V was clipped by 1 base and J by 3 bases, with 3 bases between them. Germline CDR1 and CDR2: PRHDT and FYEKMQ (reference sequence).

The gene calls are TRBV5-6 and TRBJ1-4; possible D gene TRBD1, 6 bases. Germline assignment: CDR1 SGHDT and CDR2 YYEEEE. V was shortened by 0 bases and J by 0 bases, with 12 bases between the two germline ends. This CDR3 is built from 17 residues. CDR3 nucleotide sequence: TGTGCCAGCAGCTTGGAACAGGGATTCTCAACTAATGAAAAACTGTTTTTT. It is translated as CASSLEQGFSTNEKLFF.

The V gene is TRBV27, the J gene TRBJ2-7, with TRBD1 matching over 9 bases. The CDR3 is 17 amino acids. The germline V gene has CDR1 MNHEY and CDR2 SMNVEV (reference sequence). The ends lost 4 bases at V and 5 bases at J; junction bases unmatched: 15. The CDR3 is CASSYLSTGTGFDEQYF. The CDR3 DNA sequence: TGTGCCAGCAGTTACCTAAGTACCGGGACAGGGTTCGACGAGCAGTACTTC.

This chain uses TRBV28 with TRBJ1-5; no clear D. The V gene's germline CDR1 is MDHEN and CDR2 SYDVKM. The CDR3 is 16 residues long. The V and J ends lost 8 bases and 0 bases respectively, with 17 bases between them. The CDR3 protein is CASAARGGISNQPQHF. The CDR3, as DNA: TGTGCCAGCGCCGCCCGCGGAGGGATTAGCAATCAGCCCCAGCATTTT.

The rearrangement uses TRBV11-2 and TRBJ2-7; D unresolved. This CDR3 has 14 residues. The germline gives CDR1 SGHAT, CDR2 FQNNGV. Deletions cut 5 bases from V and 0 bases from J, with 11 bases between. This chain's CDR3 is CASSLGRHSYEQYF. CDR3 nucleotides: TGTGCCAGCAGCCTTGGACGTCACTCCTACGAGCAGTACTTC.

For the CDR3, the DNA is TGTGCCAGCAGTTTGTTAAAGGGGTCCTACGAGCAGTACTTC. Its translation is CASSLLKGSYEQYF. This chain uses TRBV6-1 with TRBJ2-7; D is perhaps TRBD1 (5 bases). Germline values: CDR1 MNHNS, CDR2 SASEGT. The germline V and J ends were trimmed by 5 bases and 1 base, with 12 bases remaining between them. The CDR3 runs to 14 residues.

The chain combines TRBV5-1 with TRBJ2-1, with D uncertain. Germline V CDR1 and CDR2: SGHRS, YFSETQ. CDR3 length equals 15 residues. V was cut by 0 bases and J by 1 base, with 8 bases left in between. CDR3 coding DNA: TGCGCCAGCAGCTTGGTAGGAGAGTCCTACAATGAGCAGTTCTTC. Residues: CASSLVGESYNEQFF.

The count of this clone is one. The CDR3 DNA follows: TGTGCCAGCACTTTCAATCCCGTCTCCTATGGCTACACCTTC. It encodes CASTFNPVSYGYTF. This chain joins TRBV6-5 and TRBJ1-2; D unclear. Trimming took 7 bases from V and 4 from J, leaving 16 bases between them. The CDR3 totals 14 residues. Germline V CDR1 and CDR2: MNHEY, SVGAGI.

This clone showed up just once. The chain joins TRBV27 to TRBJ2-2, with a weak D call TRBD1 (6 bases). The CDR3 extends over 17 amino acids. CDR1 and CDR2 from the germline V gene are MNHEY and SMNVEV (reference sequence). V lost 5 bases and J 0 bases, leaving 16 bases between the germline ends. CDR3 nucleotides: TGTGCCAGCAGTCTGGACCCGGGACACACGAACACCGGGGAGCTGTTTTTT. Translating gives CASSLDPGHTNTGELFF.

This rearrangement joins TRBV4-1 to TRBJ1-1; D not certain. The V gene's germline CDR1 is MGHRA and CDR2 YSYEKL. The CDR3 contains 13 residues. V lost 1 base and J 1 base, leaving 4 bases between the germline ends. Written as DNA, the CDR3 is TGCGCCAGCAGCCAAGCCCAGAACACTGAAGCTTTCTTT. Protein sequence: CASSQAQNTEAFF.

The chain uses TRBV6-5 and TRBJ2-7; TRBD2 agrees at 12 bases. The CDR3 runs 15 residues. Germline CDR1 and CDR2: MNHEY and SVGAGI. With 4 bases clipped from V and 2 bases from J, the junction kept 3 bases outside the gene matches. The CDR3, as DNA: TGTGCCAGCAGTTGGCTAGCGGGAGGGACCTACGAGCAGTACTTC. This gives the protein CASSWLAGGTYEQYF.

This chain connects TRBV7-6 to TRBJ2-5, with D possibly being TRBD2 (7 bases). V was shortened by 0 bases and J by 0 bases, with 8 bases between the two germline ends. Germline V gene lookup returns CDR1 SGHVS and CDR2 FNYEAQ. The CDR3 spans 15 residues. CDR3 residues: CASSLAGGHQETQYF. DNA of the CDR3: TGTGCCAGCAGCTTAGCGGGGGGGCACCAAGAGACCCAGTACTTC.

The J gene is TRBJ2-2, the V gene TRBV5-1; 8 nucleotides align to TRBD1. There are 17 residues in the CDR3. J was trimmed by 4 bases and V by 4 bases; bases with no gene match: 12. Germline V gene lookup returns CDR1 SGHRS and CDR2 YFSETQ. CDR3: CASSPGGRGRITGELFF. CDR3 DNA: TGCGCCAGCAGCCCTGGAGGCAGGGGGCGAATCACCGGGGAGCTGTTTTTT.

This clone was found a few times. The rearrangement links TRBV19 to TRBJ1-5, with unresolved D. CDR1 is LNHDA, CDR2 SQIVND, per germline (reference sequence). This CDR3 comprises 13 residues. V was clipped by 8 bases and J by 0 bases, with 8 bases between them. The CDR3 spells CASQLYSNQPQHF. The CDR3 nucleotides are TGTGCCAGTCAGCTCTATAGCAATCAGCCCCAGCATTTT.

This chain joins TRBV7-2 and TRBJ2-2; tentative D call: TRBD1 (5 bases). V lost 3 bases to trimming and J lost 0 bases, with 14 bases between them. The CDR3 has 17 residues. CDR1 SGHTA and CDR2 FQGNSA come from the germline V gene. The CDR3 coding sequence is TGTGCCAGCAGCTTTGGGGCAGGCCTCGCGAACACCGGGGAGCTGTTTTTT. Amino acids: CASSFGAGLANTGELFF.

V is TRBV7-2 and J is TRBJ2-3; D gene unclear. Germline CDR1 and CDR2: SGHTA and FQGNSA. The CDR3 has 16 residues. V shed 1 base and J shed 1 base, with 12 bases lying between them. CDR3 nucleotides: TGTGCCAGCAGCTTAGATGTATCCGCTGGCACAGATACGCAGTATTTT. It encodes CASSLDVSAGTDTQYF.

This clone was seen once. This rearrangement joins TRBV5-1 to TRBJ1-5; tentative D call: TRBD1 (5 bases). The CDR3 loop spans 15 amino acids. Germline loops: CDR1 SGHRS, CDR2 YFSETQ. The ends were cut back, 0 bases at V and 6 bases at J, with 13 bases in the middle. CDR3 loop: CASSLAGGNVQPQHF. The CDR3 DNA sequence: TGCGCCAGCAGCTTGGCCGGGGGGAATGTTCAGCCCCAGCATTTT.

The chain uses TRBV7-8 and TRBJ2-1; D call uncertain. There are 14 residues in the CDR3. The V gene lost 2 bases and the J gene lost 6 bases, with 11 bases spanning the gap. Per germline, CDR1 SGHVS and CDR2 FQNEAQ. The DNA for the CDR3 is TGTGCCAGCAGCTTACTGTCAGTAGTCAATGAGCAGTTCTTC. It translates to CASSLLSVVNEQFF.

The chain uses TRBV10-3 and TRBJ1-1; D call uncertain. The CDR3 sequence is 12 residues long. Per the germline V gene, CDR1 is ENHRY and CDR2 is SYGVKD. V dropped 0 bases and J dropped 9 bases, with 8 bases sitting between them. The CDR3 bases are TGTGCCATCAGTGAGTCGACCGGGAAAGCTTTCTTT. Encoded protein: CAISESTGKAFF.

The rearrangement joins TRBV5-6 to TRBJ2-6; D not resolved. V lost 0 bases and J 4 bases, leaving 5 bases between the germline ends. Germline values: CDR1 SGHDT, CDR2 YYEEEE. The CDR3 consists of 14 residues. The CDR3: CASSLGRGANVLTF. The CDR3 coding sequence is TGTGCCAGCAGCTTGGGTAGAGGGGCCAACGTCCTGACTTTC.